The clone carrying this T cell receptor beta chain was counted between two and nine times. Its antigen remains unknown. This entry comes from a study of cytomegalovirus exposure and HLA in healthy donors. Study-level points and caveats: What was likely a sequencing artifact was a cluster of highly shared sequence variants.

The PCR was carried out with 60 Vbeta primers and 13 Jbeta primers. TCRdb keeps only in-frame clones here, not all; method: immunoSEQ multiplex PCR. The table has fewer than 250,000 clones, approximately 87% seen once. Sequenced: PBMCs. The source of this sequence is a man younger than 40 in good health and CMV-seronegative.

The CDR3 DNA reads as TGTGCCAGCAGTGACGGGGATGAGCAGTTCTTC. This gives the protein CASSDGDEQFF. J is TRBJ2-1 and V is TRBV27; the D gene is possibly TRBD2 (5 bases). V lost 5 bases to trimming and J lost 8 bases, with 7 bases between them. Germline loops: CDR1 MNHEY, CDR2 SMNVEV (reference sequence). There are 11 residues in the CDR3.